Presented here are 10 T cell receptor beta chains from one specimen sequenced in a study of response to subunit inactivated influenza vaccine. One entry per CDR3 protein results from TCRdb running MiXCR on the RT-PCR reads. The sample includes more than 550,000 distinct CDR3 sequences, around 10% of them seen just once. This sample was also put to use in a study of T cells expressing NK-cell markers. That work adds: 5'RACE template switching built TCR beta cDNA with unique molecular identifiers.

The sample here was PBMCs from blood, taken on the day of vaccination. These receptors came from a man aged 50-59 years who received an inactivated influenza vaccine.

The CDR3 sequence: CASSEKGQITDTQYF. CDR3 nucleotides: TGTGCCAGCAGTGAGAAGGGACAGATCACAGATACGCAGTATTTT. The chain combines TRBV25-1 with TRBJ2-3; TRBD1 matches at 7 bases. Germline CDR1 and CDR2: MGHDK and SYGVNS. Trimming took 3 bases from V and 2 from J; bases not matched to a gene: 5. The CDR3 totals 15 residues.

V gene TRBV5-1 combines with J gene TRBJ2-7; D possibly corresponds to TRBD2 (6 bases). CDR3 size: 14 residues. Germline CDR1 is SGHRS and CDR2 is YFSETQ. V was clipped by 6 bases and J by 0 bases, with 13 bases between them. For the CDR3, the DNA is TGCGCCAGCATTGCCGGGACTGACTCCTACGAGCAGTACTTC. This translates into CASIAGTDSYEQYF.

The rearrangement uses TRBV5-5 and TRBJ2-3, with D possibly matching TRBD2 (5 bases). The germline V gene has CDR1 SGHKS and CDR2 YYEKEE (reference sequence). The V gene lost 3 bases and the J gene lost 4 bases, with 21 bases spanning the gap. This CDR3 comprises 17 residues. CDR3 in DNA: TGTGCCAGCAGCTCCCAGACGCGACTAACGGGTCCAGATACGCAGTATTTT. The encoded protein is CASSSQTRLTGPDTQYF.

This clonotype has ten or more counts. This chain joins TRBV5-1 and TRBJ1-1; no clear D gene. Trimming pared 4 bases from V and 5 bases from J, leaving 9 bases between. CDR1 is SGHRS, CDR2 YFSETQ, per germline. CDR3 length equals 12 residues. The CDR3 DNA follows: TGCGCCAGCAGCAGTTCACGGACTGAAGCTTTCTTT. Its translation: CASSSSRTEAFF. The full variable domain, in which reference TRBV5-1 and TRBJ1-1 provide the parts outside the CDR3, is KAGVTQTPRYLIKTRGQQVTLSCSPISGHRSVSWYQQTPGQGLQFLFEYFSETQRNKGNFPGRFSGRQFSNSRSEMNVSTLELGDSALYLCASSSSRTEAFFGQGTRLTVV.

The V and J genes are TRBV11-2 and TRBJ2-5; D is tentatively TRBD1 or TRBD2 (7 bases each). Trimming stripped 1 base from V and 3 bases from J, with 15 bases between. The germline V gene encodes CDR1 SGHAT and CDR2 FQNNGV. CDR3 length: 16 amino acids. CDR3 residues: CASSLVATGTKETQYF. The CDR3 bases are TGTGCCAGCAGCTTAGTTGCGACAGGGACTAAAGAGACCCAGTACTTC.

This clonotype was detected a few times. This sequence joins TRBV30 and TRBJ2-1; D not certain. V lost 2 bases and J lost 5, with 7 bases in between. The CDR3 is made up of 12 amino acids. Germline CDR1 is GTSNPN and CDR2 is SVGIG (reference sequence). The CDR3 spells CAWSRVDNEQFF. CDR3 coding DNA: TGTGCCTGGAGTCGAGTAGACAATGAGCAGTTCTTC.

The chain is built from TRBV11-2 and TRBJ2-1; D not certain. The germline V gene encodes CDR1 SGHAT and CDR2 FQNNGV. There are 15 residues in the CDR3. The V end lost 1 base, the J end lost 6 bases, and 13 bases lay between the germline ends. In DNA form, the CDR3 reads TGTGCCAGCAGCTTAGTAAGCCTGGTTGGCAATGAGCAGTTCTTC. It translates to CASSLVSLVGNEQFF.

The rearrangement links TRBV3-1 to TRBJ2-4; TRBD2 aligns across 11 bases. The length of the CDR3 is 16 residues. Germline V CDR1 and CDR2: LGHDT, YNNKEL (reference sequence). The J segment lost 7 bases and the V segment lost 2 bases, leaving 7 bases of the junction unmatched. The CDR3 sequence is CASSQWVAGGPNIQYF. The CDR3 coding sequence is TGTGCCAGCAGCCAATGGGTAGCGGGAGGGCCGAACATTCAGTACTTC.

This clonotype was observed a handful of times. The chain carries TRBV5-1 and TRBJ2-1; the match to TRBD2 covers 10 bases. J was trimmed by 2 bases and V by 0 bases; bases with no gene match: 5. Germline V gene lookup returns CDR1 SGHRS and CDR2 YFSETQ. The CDR3 sequence is 17 residues long. CDR3 in amino acids: CASSLDGLAGAYNEQFF. The DNA for the CDR3 is TGCGCCAGCAGCTTGGACGGGCTAGCGGGAGCCTACAATGAGCAGTTCTTC. The full variable domain, in which reference TRBV5-1 and TRBJ2-1 provide the parts outside the CDR3, is KAGVTQTPRYLIKTRGQQVTLSCSPISGHRSVSWYQQTPGQGLQFLFEYFSETQRNKGNFPGRFSGRQFSNSRSEMNVSTLELGDSALYLCASSLDGLAGAYNEQFFGPGTRLTVL.

This clonotype was picked up many times. This sequence joins TRBV4-3 and TRBJ2-2; D remains ambiguous. The CDR3 has 10 residues. CDR1 is LGHNA and CDR2 is YSLEER in the germline V gene. Trimming pared 6 bases from V and 9 bases from J, leaving 5 bases between. CDR3 amino acids: CASSWRELFF. CDR3 sequence (DNA): TGCGCCAGCAGTTGGAGGGAGCTGTTTTTT.